Below are 5 T cell receptor beta chains sequenced from a single sample in a study of cytomegalovirus exposure and HLA in healthy donors. Amplification used 60 Vbeta primers and 13 Jbeta primers. Clones were read by immunoSEQ multiplex PCR, and TCRdb kept only the in-frame ones, dropping some. The table has tens of thousands of clones, roughly four fifths seen once; the top ten hold almost 9.5%. Sample: PBMCs. These receptors were taken from a woman aged 40 to 50 in good health and CMV-seronegative.

This chain uses TRBV18 with TRBJ2-7; no firm D call. The CDR3 loop spans 12 amino acids. Trimming cost V 7 bases and J 0 bases, with 7 bases left between them. Germline values: CDR1 KGHSH, CDR2 LQKENI. CDR3 bases: TGTGCCAGCTTTGTCAGCTCCTACGAGCAGTACTTC. Amino acid sequence: CASFVSSYEQYF.

The gene calls are TRBV7-9 and TRBJ1-1, with TRBD1 matching 9 bases. The CDR3 is 13 amino acids. J was trimmed by 9 bases and V by 5 bases; bases with no gene match: 7. Germline-derived CDR1 and CDR2 are SEHNR and FQNEAQ (reference sequence). The CDR3 DNA is TGTGCCAGCAGCCCTACAGGGGGCCGTCAAGCTTTCTTT. As protein: CASSPTGGRQAFF.

A remark on this clone: The same CDR3 can be traced to other DNA sequences in this sample. The chain uses TRBV5-1 and TRBJ1-1, with TRBD1 as a possible D gene (5 bases). This CDR3 is built from 14 residues. Germline CDR1 and CDR2: SGHRS and YFSETQ. The V end was cut by 0 bases, the J end by 1 base, with 7 bases between. The CDR3 spells CASSLDRPNTEAFF. The CDR3 DNA sequence: TGCGCCAGCAGCTTGGACAGGCCGAACACTGAAGCTTTCTTT.

The V call is TRBV28, the J call TRBJ2-6, with D possibly TRBD1 on 5 matching bases. The CDR3 runs 17 residues. Per germline, CDR1 MDHEN and CDR2 SYDVKM. V was cut by 8 bases and J by 0 bases, with 17 bases left in between. The CDR3 spells CASCTGAVISGANVLTF. DNA for the CDR3: TGTGCCAGCTGCACTGGGGCGGTAATCTCTGGGGCCAACGTCCTGACTTTC.

The chain combines TRBV5-4 with TRBJ2-2, with 10 bases lining up with TRBD1. Germline V gene sequence: CDR1 SGHNT, CDR2 YYREEE (reference sequence). The CDR3 is 14 residues long. V lost 5 bases, J lost 6 bases, and 4 bases stayed unmatched. Here the CDR3 DNA reads TGTGCCAGCAGTTGGACAGGGGGGTCCGGGGAGCTGTTTTTT. Amino acids: CASSWTGGSGELFF.